A selection of T cell receptor beta chains follows, all from one sample in a study of identical twins. TCRdb re-called the 5' RACE reads with MiXCR, one entry per CDR3 protein. The top ten clones hold around 3.1% of a sample with approximately 590,000 distinct CDR3 sequences, approximately 9.6% of them seen once. This sample was also put to use in a study of yellow fever vaccine responses in identical twins.

The material sequenced was PBMCs. These receptor sequences come from a woman between 18 and 30 years old in good health. Both conserved end residues are part of each CDR3. The D gene is left open where the match is weak. Clone size is given for some rows only: seen once, a few or many times, or a class if the clone is expanded.

J: TRBJ2-2
size: once
D: NA
V: TRBV11-2
CDR3: CASSFGEGWTGELFF
DNA: TGTGCCAGCAGCTTCGGCGAGGGGTGGACCGGGGAGCTGTTTTTT

J: TRBJ1-4
size: many
D: TRBD1
V: TRBV5-1
CDR3: CASSPGQGEKLFF
DNA: TGCGCCAGCAGCCCGGGACAGGGAGAAAAACTGTTTTTT

J: TRBJ1-6
size: NA
D: NA
V: TRBV10-3
CDR3: CAIRGRGNNSPLHF
DNA: TGTGCCATCAGGGGACGGGGGAATAATTCACCCCTCCACTTT

J: TRBJ2-5
size: NA
D: NA
V: TRBV15
CDR3: CATSRVDFQETQYF
DNA: TGTGCCACCAGCAGAGTGGACTTCCAAGAGACCCAGTACTTC

J: TRBJ2-1
size: NA
D: TRBD2
V: TRBV6-2/TRBV6-3
CDR3: CASSLRAGGLPEQFF
DNA: TGTGCCAGCAGCCTCCGGGCGGGAGGGCTGCCTGAGCAGTTCTTC

J: TRBJ2-5
size: NA
D: TRBD2
V: TRBV12-3/TRBV12-4
CDR3: CASRVSGKSQETQYF
DNA: TGTGCCAGCAGAGTTAGCGGGAAATCCCAAGAGACCCAGTACTTC

J: TRBJ2-1
size: NA
D: TRBD2
V: TRBV11-2
CDR3: CASSSGRRGAHYNEQFF
DNA: TGTGCCAGCAGCTCCGGGCGGCGGGGGGCACACTACAATGAGCAGTTCTTC

J: TRBJ2-5
size: few
D: NA
V: TRBV11-2
CDR3: CASSFMGRTQETQYF
DNA: TGTGCCAGCAGCTTTATGGGGCGGACCCAAGAGACCCAGTACTTC

J: TRBJ1-3
size: many
D: NA
V: TRBV7-2
CDR3: CASSLAAGNTIYF
DNA: TGTGCCAGCAGCTTAGCGGCTGGAAACACCATATATTTT

J: TRBJ2-7
size: few
D: NA
V: TRBV3-1
CDR3: CASSQVGVMYF
DNA: TGTGCCAGCAGCCAAGTTGGGGTTATGTACTTC

J: TRBJ2-1
size: many
D: NA
V: TRBV28
CDR3: CASSLVGPNEQFF
DNA: TGTGCCAGCAGTTTAGTAGGTCCGAATGAGCAGTTCTTC

J: TRBJ1-1
size: NA
D: TRBD1
V: TRBV3-1
CDR3: CASSQTGGGTEAFF
DNA: TGTGCCAGCAGCCAAACAGGGGGCGGCACTGAAGCTTTCTTT

J: TRBJ2-7
size: many
D: TRBD1
V: TRBV11-2
CDR3: CASSSGQGAWYEQYF
DNA: TGTGCCAGCAGCTCAGGACAGGGGGCATGGTACGAGCAGTACTTC

J: TRBJ2-3
size: few
D: NA
V: TRBV10-2
CDR3: CASSEWGAGRRADTQYF
DNA: TGCGCCAGCAGTGAGTGGGGGGCAGGTAGGAGGGCAGATACGCAGTATTTT

J: TRBJ2-1
size: few
D: TRBD1
V: TRBV19
CDR3: CASSATGGFEQFF
DNA: TGTGCCAGTAGTGCAACAGGGGGATTCGAGCAGTTCTTC

J: TRBJ2-3
size: many
D: TRBD1
V: TRBV4-1
CDR3: CASSLTFLTGGTDTQYF
DNA: TGCGCCAGCAGCCTCACCTTCTTAACAGGGGGCACAGATACGCAGTATTTT

J: TRBJ2-7
size: few
D: TRBD2
V: TRBV7-9
CDR3: CASSTGLAGFYEQYF
DNA: TGTGCCAGCAGCACCGGACTAGCGGGATTCTACGAGCAGTACTTC

J: TRBJ2-7
size: NA
D: TRBD1
V: TRBV9
CDR3: CASSQNRGEQYF
DNA: TGTGCCAGCAGCCAAAACAGGGGCGAGCAGTACTTC

J: TRBJ2-5
size: many
D: TRBD2
V: TRBV3-1
CDR3: CASSRGLAGVETQYF
DNA: TGTGCCAGCAGCCGAGGACTAGCGGGAGTAGAGACCCAGTACTTC

J: TRBJ2-1
size: NA
D: TRBD2
V: TRBV29-1
CDR3: CSVEEGSGGSIDEQFF
DNA: TGCAGCGTTGAAGAGGGGAGCGGGGGGAGTATCGATGAGCAGTTCTTC

J: TRBJ1-1
size: NA
D: NA
V: TRBV20-1
CDR3: CSAWDGLNTEAFF
DNA: TGCAGTGCTTGGGACGGACTGAACACTGAAGCTTTCTTT

J: TRBJ1-4
size: many
D: NA
V: TRBV20-1
CDR3: CSARWEKLFF
DNA: TGCAGTGCTAGATGGGAAAAACTGTTTTTT

J: TRBJ2-7
size: NA
D: NA
V: TRBV15
CDR3: CATSRTQLSEQYF
DNA: TGTGCCACCAGCAGAACTCAACTTTCCGAGCAGTACTTC

J: TRBJ2-2
size: few
D: NA
V: TRBV7-2
CDR3: CASSLRARESTGELFF
DNA: TGTGCCAGCAGCTTACGGGCCCGGGAGAGCACCGGGGAGCTGTTTTTT

J: TRBJ2-1
size: NA
D: NA
V: TRBV10-3
CDR3: CAISERFSEFSYNEQFF
DNA: TGTGCCATCAGTGAGAGGTTCAGCGAGTTCTCCTACAATGAGCAGTTCTTC

J: TRBJ2-1
size: NA
D: NA
V: TRBV7-6
CDR3: CASSLGQGPEGQFF
DNA: TGTGCCAGCAGCTTAGGTCAAGGCCCGGAGGGGCAGTTCTTC

J: TRBJ2-1
size: few
D: TRBD2
V: TRBV6-2/TRBV6-3
CDR3: CASSPRLAGPRHEQFF
DNA: TGTGCCAGCAGTCCTAGACTAGCGGGGCCTCGCCATGAGCAGTTCTTC

J: TRBJ2-1
size: NA
D: TRBD2
V: TRBV7-9
CDR3: CASSPKEASGTYNEQFF
DNA: TGTGCCAGCAGCCCCAAAGAGGCTAGCGGGACTTACAATGAGCAGTTCTTC

J: TRBJ1-1
size: many
D: NA
V: TRBV15
CDR3: CATSRDRVDTEAFF
DNA: TGTGCCACCAGCAGAGATCGGGTGGACACTGAAGCTTTCTTT

J: TRBJ2-2
size: many
D: NA
V: TRBV12-3/TRBV12-4
CDR3: CASSLAHQWDTGELFF
DNA: TGTGCCAGCAGTTTAGCCCATCAATGGGACACCGGGGAGCTGTTTTTT

J: TRBJ2-7
size: NA
D: NA
V: TRBV28
CDR3: CASRSHSAPYEQYF
DNA: TGTGCCAGCAGATCACATTCGGCCCCCTACGAGCAGTACTTC

J: TRBJ2-7
size: few
D: NA
V: TRBV9
CDR3: CASSPDLPSGEQYF
DNA: TGTGCCAGCAGCCCCGACCTGCCGTCAGGAGAGCAGTACTTC

J: TRBJ2-5
size: few
D: NA
V: TRBV24-1
CDR3: CATSDLQGAGGTKETQYF
DNA: TGTGCCACCAGTGATTTGCAGGGGGCCGGGGGGACAAAAGAGACCCAGTACTTC

J: TRBJ2-1
size: few
D: NA
V: TRBV27
CDR3: CASKPGSYNEQFF
DNA: TGTGCCAGCAAGCCAGGGTCCTACAATGAGCAGTTCTTC

J: TRBJ2-1
size: few
D: NA
V: TRBV2
CDR3: CASRAPPGVEQFF
DNA: TGTGCCAGCAGAGCCCCCCCTGGCGTGGAGCAGTTCTTC

J: TRBJ2-2
size: NA
D: NA
V: TRBV7-8
CDR3: CASSVWAGELFF
DNA: TGTGCCAGCAGCGTATGGGCCGGGGAGCTGTTTTTT

J: TRBJ2-1
size: many
D: NA
V: TRBV4-3
CDR3: CASSQDGGFYNEQFF
DNA: TGCGCCAGCAGCCAAGATGGGGGGTTTTACAATGAGCAGTTCTTC

J: TRBJ2-7
size: many
D: NA
V: TRBV20-1
CDR3: CSARGPYEQYF
DNA: TGCAGTGCTAGAGGACCCTACGAGCAGTACTTC

J: TRBJ2-5
size: few
D: NA
V: TRBV29-1
CDR3: CSVSPGGETQYF
DNA: TGCAGCGTGAGCCCGGGCGGAGAGACCCAGTACTTC

J: TRBJ1-4
size: NA
D: NA
V: TRBV4-3
CDR3: CASSLRRGDEKLFF
DNA: TGCGCCAGCAGCCTCCGGAGGGGGGATGAAAAACTGTTTTTT

J: TRBJ2-5
size: few
D: NA
V: TRBV27
CDR3: CASSIQYPVSGGLQETQYF
DNA: TGTGCCAGCAGTATCCAATACCCTGTTTCGGGGGGCTTGCAAGAGACCCAGTACTTC

J: TRBJ2-4
size: many
D: NA
V: TRBV7-8
CDR3: CASSLSQGNIQYF
DNA: TGTGCCAGCAGCTTATCTCAGGGGAACATTCAGTACTTC

J: TRBJ2-5
size: NA
D: NA
V: TRBV7-2
CDR3: CASSPLLVRQETQYF
DNA: TGTGCCAGCAGCCCCCTTTTGGTGAGACAAGAGACCCAGTACTTC

J: TRBJ2-7
size: once
D: NA
V: TRBV4-2
CDR3: CASSPVWAPGDYEQYF
DNA: TGTGCCAGCAGCCCGGTGTGGGCTCCCGGGGATTACGAGCAGTACTTC

J: TRBJ2-7
size: many
D: TRBD2
V: TRBV12-3/TRBV12-4
CDR3: CASSSRAGSYEQYF
DNA: TGTGCCAGCAGTTCGCGAGCGGGGTCCTACGAGCAGTACTTC

J: TRBJ2-5
size: many
D: NA
V: TRBV7-2
CDR3: CASSLRGGETQYF
DNA: TGTGCCAGCAGCTTAAGGGGGGGAGAGACCCAGTACTTC

J: TRBJ2-7
size: few
D: NA
V: TRBV12-3/TRBV12-4
CDR3: CASSLAGLSLYEQYF
DNA: TGTGCCAGCAGTTTAGCGGGACTTAGCCTCTACGAGCAGTACTTC

J: TRBJ2-7
size: many
D: NA
V: TRBV29-1
CDR3: CSVPGDYEQYF
DNA: TGCAGCGTTCCCGGGGACTACGAGCAGTACTTC

J: TRBJ2-3
size: NA
D: NA
V: TRBV20-1
CDR3: CSARAGGSDTQYF
DNA: TGCAGTGCTAGGGCCGGGGGTTCAGATACGCAGTATTTT

J: TRBJ1-1
size: many
D: NA
V: TRBV7-9
CDR3: CASSPRQGGNTEAFF
DNA: TGTGCCAGCAGCCCCCGGCAGGGCGGGAACACTGAAGCTTTCTTT

J: TRBJ2-5
size: NA
D: TRBD2
V: TRBV24-1
CDR3: CATSDGPPGLAPETQYF
DNA: TGTGCCACCAGTGATGGACCGCCGGGACTAGCTCCAGAGACCCAGTACTTC

J: TRBJ2-7
size: few
D: TRBD2
V: TRBV18
CDR3: CASSPGGGREYEQYF
DNA: TGTGCCAGCTCACCAGGTGGCGGGAGGGAATACGAGCAGTACTTC

J: TRBJ1-4
size: few
D: TRBD1
V: TRBV5-1
CDR3: CASSSRGTADEKLFF
DNA: TGCGCCAGCAGCTCCCGTGGGACAGCAGATGAAAAACTGTTTTTT

J: TRBJ2-1
size: few
D: TRBD2
V: TRBV9
CDR3: CASSVRKRLAGSRGEFF
DNA: TGTGCCAGCAGCGTAAGAAAAAGACTAGCGGGAAGTCGGGGGGAGTTCTTC

J: TRBJ1-1
size: many
D: NA
V: TRBV29-1
CDR3: CSVAGLTEAFF
DNA: TGCAGCGTTGCAGGGCTTACTGAAGCTTTCTTT